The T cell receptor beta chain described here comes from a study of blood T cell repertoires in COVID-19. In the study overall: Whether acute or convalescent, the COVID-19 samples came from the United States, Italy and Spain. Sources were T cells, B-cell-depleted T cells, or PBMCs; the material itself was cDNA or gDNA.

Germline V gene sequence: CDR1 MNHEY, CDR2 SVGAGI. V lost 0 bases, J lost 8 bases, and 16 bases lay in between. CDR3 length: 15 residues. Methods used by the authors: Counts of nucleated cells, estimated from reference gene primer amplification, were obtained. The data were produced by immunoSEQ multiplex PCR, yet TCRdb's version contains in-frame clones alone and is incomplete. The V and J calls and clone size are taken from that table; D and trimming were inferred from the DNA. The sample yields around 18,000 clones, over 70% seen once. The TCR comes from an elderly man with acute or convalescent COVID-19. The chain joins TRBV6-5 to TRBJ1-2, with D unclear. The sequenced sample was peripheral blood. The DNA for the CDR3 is TGTGCCAGCAGTTACTCGATATTCGGAGCCTGGGGCTACACCTTC. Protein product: CASSYSIFGAWGYTF.